One and the same sample provided the 21 T cell receptor beta chains below, sequenced in a study of preoperative IRX-2 immunotherapy in early breast cancer. Clones were sequenced by immunoSEQ multiplex PCR, and TCRdb holds only the in-frame ones, with some missing. The sample contains about 98,000 clones, roughly 88% of which appear only once. Treatment denoted: preoperative locoregional IRX-2 cytokine immunotherapy. The sequenced sample was tumor tissue, obtained after IRX-2 immunotherapy. Receptors originate from a human donor with breast cancer.

The chain uses TRBV10-2 and TRBJ1-1; 7 bases line up with TRBD1. The CDR3 contains 12 residues. V was pared by 10 bases and J by 3 bases, with 5 bases of the junction left unmatched. Germline V gene data show CDR1 as WSHSY and CDR2 as SAAADI. The CDR3 spells CATRGGYTEAFF. The CDR3, as DNA: TGCGCCACCAGGGGGGGGTACACTGAAGCTTTCTTT.

V is TRBV18 and J is TRBJ1-5, with D perhaps matching TRBD1 (6 bases). The CDR3 totals 14 residues. V was pared by 2 bases and J by 7 bases, with 12 bases between. Per the germline V gene, CDR1 is KGHSH and CDR2 is LQKENI. The CDR3 DNA is TGTGCCAGCTCACCAGTGGGGGGCATCCAGCCCCAGCATTTT. It is translated as CASSPVGGIQPQHF.

V and J are TRBV29-1 and TRBJ1-2; no definite D call. The CDR3 consists of 13 residues. Germline CDR1 and CDR2: SQVTM and ANQGSEA. V was trimmed by 6 bases and J by 4 bases, leaving 15 bases between them. The CDR3 reads CSVWGGLGYGYTF. Here the CDR3 DNA reads TGCAGCGTGTGGGGAGGGTTAGGCTATGGCTACACCTTC.

CDR3: CASRPRGGQGGYTF. In DNA, the CDR3 is TGTGCCAGCAGGCCCCGGGGGGGACAGGGTGGCTACACCTTC. The V and J genes are TRBV28 and TRBJ1-2; 9 nucleotides line up with TRBD1. The V gene end was trimmed by 6 bases and the J gene end by 7 bases; junction bases not matched to a gene: 9. Germline-derived CDR1 and CDR2 are MDHEN and SYDVKM. The CDR3 extends over 14 amino acids.

This sequence joins TRBV6-8 and TRBJ2-1; 7 nucleotides align to TRBD2. J lost 9 bases, V lost 7 bases, and 12 bases had no gene match. This CDR3 region has 14 residues. Germline CDR1 and CDR2: MNHGY and SAAAGT. The CDR3: CASNAGVAVGEQFF. The CDR3 coding sequence is TGTGCCAGCAACGCGGGAGTGGCTGTAGGTGAGCAGTTCTTC.

The J gene is TRBJ2-1, the V gene TRBV5-1, with D possibly matching TRBD1 (5 bases). V was shortened by 1 base and J by 6 bases, with 11 bases between the two germline ends. Germline-derived CDR1 and CDR2 are SGHRS and YFSETQ. This CDR3 is built from 14 residues. CDR3 sequence reads: CASSLLEGANEQFF. The CDR3 nucleotides read TGCGCCAGCAGCTTGTTGGAAGGGGCCAATGAGCAGTTCTTC.

The sample holds one count of this clone. V usage is TRBV7-6 and J usage is TRBJ1-5; 7 bases line up with TRBD1. The germline CDR1 and CDR2 sequences are SGHVS and FNYEAQ. The length of the CDR3 is 16 residues. Unmatched junction bases numbered 12, after V lost 5 bases and J lost 5 bases. This chain's CDR3 is CASSPGDSGGHQPQHF. CDR3 sequence (DNA): TGTGCCAGCAGCCCGGGGGACAGCGGGGGCCATCAGCCCCAGCATTTT.

The chain has TRBV28 and TRBJ1-2, with 9 nucleotides matching TRBD1. This CDR3 comprises 15 residues. The V segment lost 6 bases and the J segment 8 bases; nucleotides outside the gene matches: 13. The germline CDR1 and CDR2 sequences are MDHEN and SYDVKM. DNA for the CDR3: TGTGCCAGCAGACGAACAGGGGGCTTAGGGTCCGGCTACACCTTC. It specifies CASRRTGGLGSGYTF.

The chain recombines TRBV7-1 with TRBJ2-3; D unclear. TRBV7-1 is an open reading frame whose function is uncertain. V was cut by 5 bases and J by 0 bases, with 9 bases left in between. This CDR3 has 14 residues. CDR3 nucleotide sequence: TGTGCCAGCAGCCCTGCCTTGAGCACAGATACGCAGTATTTT. It yields the protein CASSPALSTDTQYF.

CDR3 loop: CATSIQGVNQPQHF. For the CDR3, the DNA is TGTGCCACCAGCATACAGGGAGTCAATCAGCCCCAGCATTTT. The chain is built from TRBV15 and TRBJ1-5; weak D call: TRBD1 (6 bases). V lost 4 bases, J lost 3 bases, and 10 bases lay in between. This CDR3 region has 14 residues. In germline, CDR1 is LNHNV, CDR2 YYDKDF (reference sequence).

This chain connects TRBV5-1 to TRBJ1-5, with 11 nucleotides matching TRBD1. The V gene end was trimmed by 3 bases and the J gene end by 6 bases; junction bases not matched to a gene: 5. Germline CDR1 and CDR2: SGHRS and YFSETQ. The CDR3 is 15 amino acids. The CDR3 nucleotides are TGCGCCAGCAGCTGGACAGGGGGCGAAGGTCAGCCCCAGCATTTT. This gives the protein CASSWTGGEGQPQHF.

The V and J genes are TRBV28 and TRBJ2-7; 10 bases line up with TRBD1. This CDR3 is built from 16 residues. The germline V gene has CDR1 MDHEN and CDR2 SYDVKM. V shed 6 bases and J 4 bases; nucleotides not matched to a gene: 12. The CDR3 reads CASSALRDRGHYEQYF. CDR3 nucleotide sequence: TGTGCCAGCAGCGCTCTCCGTGACAGGGGGCATTACGAGCAGTACTTC.

V is TRBV19 and J is TRBJ1-1; TRBD1 might be the D (5 bases). CDR1 and CDR2 (germline): LNHDA, SQIVND (reference sequence). Trimming shortened V by 3 bases and J by 3 bases, and 14 bases separated the two germline ends. The CDR3 is 15 residues long. CDR3 coding DNA: TGTGCCAGTAGTATCCTCCTCGGGGCCCACACTGAAGCTTTCTTT. Amino acids: CASSILLGAHTEAFF.

This clone showed up just once. V usage is TRBV30 and J usage is TRBJ2-7, with a tentative D call TRBD2 (6 bases). Germline V gene lookup returns CDR1 GTSNPN and CDR2 SVGIG (reference sequence). This CDR3 is 17 amino acids long. V lost 5 bases, J lost 4 bases, and 27 bases lay in between. CDR3 sequence (DNA): TGTGCCTGGGGGGACTCTGACAATCTGGATTCGGGGTACGAGCAGTACTTC. Translated: CAWGDSDNLDSGYEQYF.

The V call is TRBV19, the J call TRBJ1-2, with D possibly being TRBD1 (6 bases). The CDR3 is 13 residues long. The germline CDR1 and CDR2 sequences are LNHDA and SQIVND (reference sequence). The germline V and J ends were trimmed by 4 bases and 4 bases, with 10 bases remaining between them. The CDR3 here is CASSTQGPYGYTF. As DNA, the CDR3 is TGTGCCAGTAGTACACAGGGCCCCTATGGCTACACCTTC.

The gene calls are TRBV6-8 and TRBJ2-5, with D possibly TRBD2 on 5 matching bases. The CDR3 spans 16 residues. Trimming took 6 bases from V and 0 from J, leaving 17 bases between them. CDR1 is MNHGY, CDR2 SAAAGT, per germline. The CDR3 coding sequence is TGTGCCAGCAGCCGTCCTTCACTAGAGTACCAAGAGACCCAGTACTTC. The encoded protein is CASSRPSLEYQETQYF.

The rearrangement uses TRBV28 and TRBJ2-2; D might be TRBD2 (6 bases). The length of the CDR3 is 13 residues. The V and J ends lost 8 bases and 7 bases respectively, with 14 bases between them. CDR1 MDHEN and CDR2 SYDVKM come from the germline V gene. As DNA, the CDR3 is TGTGCCAGCTTTGGGAGGAGCAGCGGGGAGCTGTTTTTT. Its protein product is CASFGRSSGELFF.

The chain carries TRBV11-3 and TRBJ2-5; 7 nucleotides agree with TRBD1. This CDR3 has 15 amino acids. V trimming: 5 bases; J trimming: 6 bases; junction bases outside the gene matches: 12. Germline loops: CDR1 SGHNT, CDR2 YENEEA. The CDR3 sequence: CASSNTGTAFKTQYF. The CDR3, as DNA: TGTGCCAGCAGCAATACCGGGACAGCCTTCAAGACCCAGTACTTC.

The J gene is TRBJ2-4, the V gene TRBV19; TRBD1 matches at 9 bases. Germline V gives CDR1 LNHDA, CDR2 SQIVND (reference sequence). The trim removed 10 bases at V and 9 bases at J, leaving 13 bases unmatched. The CDR3 totals 14 residues. CDR3 sequence reads: CATTPGTGNIIQYF. The CDR3, as DNA: TGTGCCACCACGCCCGGGACAGGGAATATCATTCAGTACTTC.

The CDR3: CASSESGGRTLAFF. For the CDR3, the DNA is TGCGCCAGCAGTGAGTCAGGTGGACGCACCTTGGCTTTCTTT. The chain carries TRBV10-2 and TRBJ1-1; D call uncertain. This CDR3 is 14 amino acids long. Germline lookup yields CDR1 WSHSY and CDR2 SAAADI. Between the trimmed V and J ends, which lost 0 bases and 11 bases, there was a span of 16 bases.

This chain connects TRBV5-1 to TRBJ2-3; D is perhaps TRBD1 or TRBD2 (6 bases each). CDR1 and CDR2 (germline): SGHRS, YFSETQ. V shed 4 bases and J shed 3 bases, with 15 bases lying between them. The CDR3 is 15 amino acids. The CDR3 protein is CASSLGGQSTDTQYF. The CDR3 DNA reads TGCGCCAGCAGCCTGGGAGGACAGAGTACAGATACGCAGTATTTT.